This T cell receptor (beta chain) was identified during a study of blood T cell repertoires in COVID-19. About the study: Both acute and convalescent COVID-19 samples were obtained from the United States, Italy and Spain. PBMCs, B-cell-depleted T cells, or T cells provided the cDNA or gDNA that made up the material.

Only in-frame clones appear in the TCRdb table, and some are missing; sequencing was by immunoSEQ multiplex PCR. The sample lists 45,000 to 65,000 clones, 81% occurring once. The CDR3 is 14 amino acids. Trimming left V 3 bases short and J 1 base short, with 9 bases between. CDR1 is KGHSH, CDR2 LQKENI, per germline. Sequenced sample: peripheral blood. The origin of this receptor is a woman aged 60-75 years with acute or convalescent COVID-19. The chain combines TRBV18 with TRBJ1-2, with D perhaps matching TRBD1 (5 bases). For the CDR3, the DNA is TGTGCCAGCTCACCTAGGACACGTAACTATGGCTACACCTTC. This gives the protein CASSPRTRNYGYTF.